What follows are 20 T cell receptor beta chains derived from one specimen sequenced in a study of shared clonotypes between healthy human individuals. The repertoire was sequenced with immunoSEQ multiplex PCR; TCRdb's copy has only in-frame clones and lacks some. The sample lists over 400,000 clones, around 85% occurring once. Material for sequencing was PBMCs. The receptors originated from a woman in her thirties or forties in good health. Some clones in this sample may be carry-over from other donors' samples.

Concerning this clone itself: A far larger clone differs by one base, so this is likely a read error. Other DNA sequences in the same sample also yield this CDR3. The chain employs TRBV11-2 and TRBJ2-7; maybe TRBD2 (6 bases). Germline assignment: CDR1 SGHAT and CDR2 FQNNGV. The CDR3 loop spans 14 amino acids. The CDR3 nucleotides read TGTGCAAGCAGCGTACCGGGACTCACCTACGAGCAGTACTTC. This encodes CASSVPGLTYEQYF. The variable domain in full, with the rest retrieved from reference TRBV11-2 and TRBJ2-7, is EAGVAQSPRYKIIEKRQSVAFWCNPISGHATLYWYQQILGQGPKLLIQFQNNGVVDDSQLPKDRFSAERLKGVDSTLKIQPAKLEDSAVYLCASSVPGLTYEQYFGPGTRLTVT.

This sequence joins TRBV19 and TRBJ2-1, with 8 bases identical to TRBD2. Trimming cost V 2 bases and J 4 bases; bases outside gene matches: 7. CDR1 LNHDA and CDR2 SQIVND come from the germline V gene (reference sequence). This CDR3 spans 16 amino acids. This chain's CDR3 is CASSISSGSVYNEQFF. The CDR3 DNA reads TGTGCCAGTAGTATATCCAGCGGGAGCGTTTACAATGAGCAGTTCTTC.

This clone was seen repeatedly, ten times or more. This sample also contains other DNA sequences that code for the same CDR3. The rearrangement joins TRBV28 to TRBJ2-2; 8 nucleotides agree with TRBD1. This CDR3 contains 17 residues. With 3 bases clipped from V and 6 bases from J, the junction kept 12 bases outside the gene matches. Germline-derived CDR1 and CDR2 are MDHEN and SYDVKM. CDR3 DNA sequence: TGTGCCAGCAGTTTGGTGTCCCCGACAGGGGCCGCCGGGGAGCTGTTTTTT. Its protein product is CASSLVSPTGAAGELFF.

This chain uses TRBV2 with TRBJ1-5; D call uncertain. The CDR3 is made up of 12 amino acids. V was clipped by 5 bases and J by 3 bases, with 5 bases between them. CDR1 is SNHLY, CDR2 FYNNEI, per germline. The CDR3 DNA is TGTGCCAGCAGTTTATACAATCAGCCCCAGCATTTT. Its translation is CASSLYNQPQHF.

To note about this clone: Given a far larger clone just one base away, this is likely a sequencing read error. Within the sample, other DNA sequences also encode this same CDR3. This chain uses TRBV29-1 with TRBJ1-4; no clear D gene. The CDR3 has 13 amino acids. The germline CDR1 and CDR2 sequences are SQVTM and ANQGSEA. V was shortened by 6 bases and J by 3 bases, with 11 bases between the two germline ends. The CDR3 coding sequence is TGCAGCGTCCGAAAGTCTCCTAATGAAAAACTGTTTTTT. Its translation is CSVRKSPNEKLFF.

As DNA, the CDR3 is TGTGCCATCAGTGACCCAGGGGGCGCTTACAATGAGCAGTTCTTC. Translation: CAISDPGGAYNEQFF. V usage is TRBV10-3 and J usage is TRBJ2-1, with 8 bases identical to TRBD1. This CDR3 region has 15 residues. Unmatched junction bases numbered 5, after V lost 3 bases and J lost 4 bases. Per the germline V gene, CDR1 is ENHRY and CDR2 is SYGVKD.

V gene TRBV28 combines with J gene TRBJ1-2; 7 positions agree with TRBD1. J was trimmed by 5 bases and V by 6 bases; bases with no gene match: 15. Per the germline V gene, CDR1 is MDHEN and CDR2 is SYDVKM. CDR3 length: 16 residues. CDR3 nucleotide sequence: TGTGCCAGCAGCACCCTGAAGGGGGCGCGGGGGTATGGCTACACCTTC. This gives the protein CASSTLKGARGYGYTF.

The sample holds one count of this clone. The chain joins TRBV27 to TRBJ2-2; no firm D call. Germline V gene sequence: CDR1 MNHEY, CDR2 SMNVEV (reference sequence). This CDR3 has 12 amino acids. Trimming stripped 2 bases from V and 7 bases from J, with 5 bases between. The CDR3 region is CASSLVYGELFF. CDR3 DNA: TGTGCCAGCAGTTTAGTATACGGGGAGCTGTTTTTT.

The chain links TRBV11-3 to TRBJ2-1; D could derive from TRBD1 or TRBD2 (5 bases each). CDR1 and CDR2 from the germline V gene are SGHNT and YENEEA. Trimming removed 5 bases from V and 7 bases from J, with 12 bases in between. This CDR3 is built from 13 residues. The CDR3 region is CASSAGDANEQFF. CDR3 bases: TGTGCCAGCAGCGCCGGGGACGCGAATGAGCAGTTCTTC. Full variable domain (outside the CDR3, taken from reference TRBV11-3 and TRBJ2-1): EAGVVQSPRYKIIEKKQPVAFWCNPISGHNTLYWYLQNLGQGPELLIRYENEEAVDDSQLPKDRFSAERLKGVDSTLKIQPAELGDSAVYLCASSAGDANEQFFGPGTRLTVL.

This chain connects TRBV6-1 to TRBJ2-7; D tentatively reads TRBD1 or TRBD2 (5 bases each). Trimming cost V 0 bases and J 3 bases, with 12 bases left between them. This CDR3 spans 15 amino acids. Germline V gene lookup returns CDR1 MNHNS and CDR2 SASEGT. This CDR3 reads CASSEAKRDHYEQYF. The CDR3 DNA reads TGTGCCAGCAGTGAAGCCAAAAGGGACCACTACGAGCAGTACTTC.

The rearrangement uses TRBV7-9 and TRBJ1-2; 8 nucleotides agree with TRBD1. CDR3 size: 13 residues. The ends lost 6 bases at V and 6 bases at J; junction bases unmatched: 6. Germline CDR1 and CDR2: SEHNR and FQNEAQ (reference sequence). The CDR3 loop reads CASRPQGADGYTF. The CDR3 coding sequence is TGTGCCAGCAGACCCCAGGGGGCGGATGGCTACACCTTC.

The CDR3 sequence: CASSFSGGSYNEQFF. In DNA form, the CDR3 reads TGTGCCAGCAGTTTCTCGGGAGGTTCTTACAATGAGCAGTTCTTC. J is TRBJ2-1 and V is TRBV27; 7 bases are a match to TRBD2. The CDR3 totals 15 residues. After removal of 3 bases from V and 4 bases from J, the junction contained 6 bases not matched to a gene. The germline V gene has CDR1 MNHEY and CDR2 SMNVEV (reference sequence).

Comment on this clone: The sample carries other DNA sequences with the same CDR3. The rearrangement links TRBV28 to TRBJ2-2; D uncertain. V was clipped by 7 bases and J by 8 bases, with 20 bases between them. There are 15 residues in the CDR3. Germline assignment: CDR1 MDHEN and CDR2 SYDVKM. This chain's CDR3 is CASTAWSPSPGELFF. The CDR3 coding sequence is TGTGCCAGCACAGCCTGGTCACCAAGCCCTGGGGAGCTGTTTTTT.

The CDR3 loop reads CASSVGTQNTEAFF. CDR3 DNA sequence: TGTGCCAGCAGCGTCGGGACACAGAACACTGAAGCTTTCTTT. The gene calls are TRBV9 and TRBJ1-1, with TRBD1 as a possible D gene (6 bases). V was trimmed by 2 bases and J by 1 base, leaving 9 bases between them. The germline V gene encodes CDR1 SGDLS and CDR2 YYNGEE. The CDR3 has 14 amino acids.

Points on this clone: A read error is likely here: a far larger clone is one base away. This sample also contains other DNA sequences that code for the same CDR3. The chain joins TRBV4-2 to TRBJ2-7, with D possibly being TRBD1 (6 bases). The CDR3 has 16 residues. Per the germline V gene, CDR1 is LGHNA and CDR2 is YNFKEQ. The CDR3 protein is CASSQDGGDRTYEQYF. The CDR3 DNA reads TGTGCAAGCAGCCAAGATGGGGGAGACAGGACCTACGAGCAGTACTTC.

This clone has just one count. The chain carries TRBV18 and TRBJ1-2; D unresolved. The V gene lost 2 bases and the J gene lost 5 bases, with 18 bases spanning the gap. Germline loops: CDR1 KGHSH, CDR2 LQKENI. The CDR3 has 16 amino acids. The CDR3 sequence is CASSPDIAILTYGYTF. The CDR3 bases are TGTGCCAGCTCACCAGACATAGCGATTTTAACTTATGGCTACACCTTC.

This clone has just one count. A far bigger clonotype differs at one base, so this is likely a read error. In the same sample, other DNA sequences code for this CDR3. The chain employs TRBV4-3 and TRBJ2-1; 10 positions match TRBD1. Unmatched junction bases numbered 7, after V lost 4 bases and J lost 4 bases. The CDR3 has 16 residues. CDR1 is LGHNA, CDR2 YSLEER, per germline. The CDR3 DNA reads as TGCGCCAGCAGCCCAGACGAGGGACAGGGGTACAATGAGCAGTTCTTC. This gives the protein CASSPDEGQGYNEQFF.

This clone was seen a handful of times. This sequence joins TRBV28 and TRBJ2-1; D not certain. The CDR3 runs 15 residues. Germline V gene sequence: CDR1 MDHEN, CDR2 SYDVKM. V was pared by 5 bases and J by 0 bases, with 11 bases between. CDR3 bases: TGTGCCAGCAGTCCCGCCGTACTCTCCTACAATGAGCAGTTCTTC. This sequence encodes CASSPAVLSYNEQFF. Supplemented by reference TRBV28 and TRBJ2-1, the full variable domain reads DVKVTQSSRYLVKRTGEKVFLECVQDMDHENMFWYRQDPGLGLRLIYFSYDVKMKEKGDIPEGYSVSREKKERFSLILESASTNQTSMYLCASSPAVLSYNEQFFGPGTRLTVL.

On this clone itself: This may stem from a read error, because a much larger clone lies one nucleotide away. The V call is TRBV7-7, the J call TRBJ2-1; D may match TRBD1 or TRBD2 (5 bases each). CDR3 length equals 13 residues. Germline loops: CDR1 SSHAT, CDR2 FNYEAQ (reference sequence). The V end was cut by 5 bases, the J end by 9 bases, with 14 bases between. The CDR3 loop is CASSVTTRGEQFF. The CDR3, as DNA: TGTGCCAGCAGCGTTACTACGAGGGGTGAGCAGTTCTTC.

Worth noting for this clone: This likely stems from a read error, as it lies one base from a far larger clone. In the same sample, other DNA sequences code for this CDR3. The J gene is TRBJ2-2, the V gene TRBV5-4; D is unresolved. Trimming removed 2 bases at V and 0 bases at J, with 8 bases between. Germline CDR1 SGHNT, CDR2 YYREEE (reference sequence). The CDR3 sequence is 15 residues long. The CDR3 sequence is CASSFSRANTGELFF. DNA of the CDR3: TGTGCCAGCAGCTTTTCTAGAGCGAACACCGGGGAGCTGTTTTTT.